The clone carrying this T cell receptor (beta chain) was found many times. This sample was included in a study of T-cell memory formation after mild COVID-19. V lost 5 bases to trimming and J lost 5 bases; unmatched junction nucleotides: 11. The CDR3 length is 16 residues. TCRdb processed the 5' RACE reads anew with MiXCR; each CDR3 protein has one entry. The sample records just under 150,000 distinct CDR3 sequences, around 5.8% being singletons. The TCR was taken from an adult woman who had mild COVID-19 (a few samples of this study predate the infection). Cell type and time point are not known. V gene TRBV12-3 or TRBV12-4 combines with J gene TRBJ2-5; 10 bases fit TRBD2. The specimen was PBMCs or a T cell subset sorted from them (not recorded which). In nucleotides, the CDR3 is TGTGCCAGCAGTCCATATCCCCCGGGACTAGCGGAGACCCAGTACTTC. Protein product: CASSPYPPGLAETQYF.